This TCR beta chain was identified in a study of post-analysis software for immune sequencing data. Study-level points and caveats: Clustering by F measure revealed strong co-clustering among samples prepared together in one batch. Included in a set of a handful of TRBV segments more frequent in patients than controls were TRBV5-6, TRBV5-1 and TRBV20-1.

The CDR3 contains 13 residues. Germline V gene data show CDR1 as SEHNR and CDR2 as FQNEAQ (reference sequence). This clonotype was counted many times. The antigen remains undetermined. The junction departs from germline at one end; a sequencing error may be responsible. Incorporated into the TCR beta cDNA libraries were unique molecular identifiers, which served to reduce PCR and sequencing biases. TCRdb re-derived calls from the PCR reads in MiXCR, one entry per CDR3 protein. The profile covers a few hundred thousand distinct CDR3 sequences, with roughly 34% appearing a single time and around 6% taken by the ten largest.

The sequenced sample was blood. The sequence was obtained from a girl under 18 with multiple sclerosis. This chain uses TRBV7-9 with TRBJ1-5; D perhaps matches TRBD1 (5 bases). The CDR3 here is CASSLEGSQPQHF. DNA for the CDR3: TGCGCCAGCAGCTTGGAGGGGTCTCAGCCCCAGCATTTT. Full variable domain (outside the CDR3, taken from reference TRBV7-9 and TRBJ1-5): DTGVSQNPRHKITKRGQNVTFRCDPISEHNRLYWYRQTLGQGPEFLTYFQNEAQLEKSRLLSDRFSAERPKGSFSTLEIQRTEQGDSAMYLCASSLEGSQPQHFGDGTRLSIL.